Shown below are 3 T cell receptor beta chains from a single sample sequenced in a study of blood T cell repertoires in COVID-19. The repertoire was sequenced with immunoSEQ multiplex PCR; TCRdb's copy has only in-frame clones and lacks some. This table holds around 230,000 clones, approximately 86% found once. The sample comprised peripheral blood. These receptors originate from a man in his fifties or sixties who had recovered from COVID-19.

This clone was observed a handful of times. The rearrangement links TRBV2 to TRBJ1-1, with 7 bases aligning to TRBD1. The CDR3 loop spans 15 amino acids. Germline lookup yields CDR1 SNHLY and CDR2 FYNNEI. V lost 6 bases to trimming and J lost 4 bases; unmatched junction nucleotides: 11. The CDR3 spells CASSNRGRGSTEAFF. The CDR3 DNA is TGTGCCAGCAGCAACAGGGGAAGGGGAAGCACTGAAGCTTTCTTT.

This chain's CDR3 is CASSLSDRGGSPLHF. For the CDR3, the DNA is TGTGCCAGCAGCTTGTCCGACAGGGGTGGCTCACCCCTCCACTTT. This sequence joins TRBV7-9 and TRBJ1-6; 8 bases are shared with TRBD1. The ends lost 3 bases at V and 10 bases at J; junction bases unmatched: 8. Germline V lookup: CDR1 SEHNR, CDR2 FQNEAQ (reference sequence). The CDR3 length is 15 residues.

As DNA, the CDR3 is TGTGCCAGCAGCCAAGGGACGTTATCATTAGGACAGGGTTCTTCTGAAGCTTTCTTT. Encoded protein: CASSQGTLSLGQGSSEAFF. V and J are TRBV3-1 (or the pseudogene TRBV3-2) and TRBJ1-1; 8 nucleotides align to TRBD1. This CDR3 contains 19 residues. After removal of 1 base from V and 6 bases from J, the junction contained 19 bases not matched to a gene. Germline V lookup: CDR1 LGHDT, CDR2 YNNKEL (reference sequence).